Below, 27 T cell receptor beta chains from the same sample are listed, as sequenced in a study of blood T cells in healthy people across ages (dated by TCRdb to the mid-2010s). The receptor library was made with 5' RACE. The run used an Illumina HiSeq 2500. The second PCR ran for about 6 to 12 cycles and used a J-beta primer mix along with a sample-barcoded 5' primer. TCRdb reanalyzed the raw reads on its own, using fastp at Q25 for trimming and MiXCR for clone calling, and kept in-frame beta chains. Entries are consolidated by CDR3 protein sequence, retaining the most common genes and DNA. The sample table contains some 1.5 million distinct CDR3 sequences; only one count was recorded for 40% to 45% of them. Together, the top ten hold 4% of the sample. Sequencing was done on a sample of blood. The receptors originated from a woman aged 18-35 years in good health.

The V call is TRBV7-8, the J call TRBJ1-1; D gene ambiguous. The V gene lost 2 bases and the J gene lost 1 base, with 11 bases spanning the gap. Germline V lookup: CDR1 SGHVS, CDR2 FQNEAQ. CDR3 length: 15 amino acids. CDR3 loop: CASSLSGGWNTEAFF. Here the CDR3 DNA reads TGTGCCAGCAGCTTAAGCGGAGGCTGGAACACTGAAGCTTTCTTT. The full variable domain, its missing parts supplied by reference TRBV7-8 and TRBJ1-1, is GAGVSQSPRYKVAKRGQDVALRCDPISGHVSLFWYQQALGQGPEFLTYFQNEAQLDKSGLPSDRFFAERPEGSVSTLKIQRTQQEDSAVYLCASSLSGGWNTEAFFGQGTRLTVV.

This clonotype was seen only a few times. The chain joins TRBV29-1 to TRBJ2-2; possibly TRBD1 for D (6 bases). Trimming stripped 5 bases from V and 3 bases from J, with 13 bases between. From germline, CDR1 is SQVTM and CDR2 ANQGSEA. CDR3 length: 14 amino acids. CDR3 region: CSVRDHRDTGELFF. The CDR3 DNA follows: TGCAGCGTTAGGGATCACAGGGACACCGGGGAGCTGTTTTTT.

This clonotype was seen a handful of times. V is TRBV4-3 and J is TRBJ1-4; 11 nucleotides agree with TRBD1. This CDR3 region has 15 residues. CDR1 LGHNA and CDR2 YSLEER come from the germline V gene. V dropped 4 bases and J dropped 9; count of bases not matched to a gene: 7. The CDR3: CASSLGGQGVKKLFF. The CDR3 nucleotides are TGCGCCAGCAGCCTTGGGGGACAGGGGGTAAAAAAACTGTTTTTT.

The rearrangement joins TRBV12-3 or TRBV12-4 to TRBJ2-7; D uncertain. This CDR3 comprises 14 residues. The V end lost 1 base, the J end lost 3 bases, and 10 bases lay between the germline ends. The chain's CDR3 is CASSLGGINYEQYF. Written as DNA, the CDR3 is TGTGCCAGCAGTTTAGGTGGGATAAACTACGAGCAGTACTTC.

J is TRBJ2-7 and V is TRBV2, with 8 nucleotides matching TRBD1. Germline V lookup: CDR1 SNHLY, CDR2 FYNNEI. V lost 2 bases and J lost 3; bases outside the gene matches: 3. The CDR3 has 14 residues. The DNA for the CDR3 is TGTGCCAGCAGTGAAACCGGGACAGGCTACGAGCAGTACTTC. It translates to CASSETGTGYEQYF. Full variable domain (missing parts from reference TRBV2 and TRBJ2-7): EPEVTQTPSHQVTQMGQEVILRCVPISNHLYFYWYRQILGQKVEFLVSFYNNEISEKSEIFDDQFSVERPDGSNFTLKIRSTKLEDSAMYFCASSETGTGYEQYFGPGTRLTVT.

This chain joins TRBV7-9 and TRBJ2-2; possibly TRBD1 for D (5 bases). Looked up from germline, CDR1 is SEHNR and CDR2 is FQNEAQ (reference sequence). The CDR3 consists of 14 residues. V shed 1 base and J shed 10 bases, with 13 bases lying between them. CDR3 nucleotides: TGTGCCAGCAGCTTAGGACAGACCGTGTTGGAGCTGTTTTTT. This translates into CASSLGQTVLELFF.

This clonotype was seen only a few times. The chain carries TRBV28 and TRBJ2-7; D gene uncertain. Trimming pared 5 bases from V and 5 bases from J, leaving 10 bases between. From germline, CDR1 is MDHEN and CDR2 SYDVKM. The CDR3 runs to 12 residues. The CDR3 DNA reads as TGTGCCAGCAGTGATCTGGTTAACGAGCAGTACTTC. Translation gives CASSDLVNEQYF.

The chain joins TRBV7-9 to TRBJ1-2; no clear D gene. The CDR3 sequence is 15 residues long. The germline V gene encodes CDR1 SEHNR and CDR2 FQNEAQ (reference sequence). The V end was cut by 6 bases, the J end by 2 bases, with 16 bases between. This chain's CDR3 is CASRPGLPANYGYTF. The CDR3, as DNA: TGTGCCAGCAGACCCGGATTACCTGCCAACTATGGCTACACCTTC.

The gene calls are TRBV9 and TRBJ1-2; 9 bases line up with TRBD1. Germline V gives CDR1 SGDLS, CDR2 YYNGEE. Trimming took 0 bases from V and 7 from J; bases not matched to a gene: 7. CDR3 length: 15 residues. This CDR3 is CASSVGEQGARGYTF. CDR3 nucleotides: TGTGCCAGCAGCGTAGGTGAACAGGGGGCGCGTGGCTACACCTTC.

Concerning this clonotype: Relative to the germline gene, one junction end is altered; a read error may explain this. In DNA, the CDR3 is TGCAGTGCTAGAGATGAAGGCCCTCGGATTAATGAAAAACCGTTTTTT. This sequence encodes CSARDEGPRINEKPFF. The chain carries TRBV20-1 and TRBJ1-4; D not resolved. Germline V CDR1 and CDR2: DFQATT, SNEGSKA (reference sequence). This CDR3 has 16 residues.

The chain combines TRBV7-9 with TRBJ2-5; 8 nucleotides line up with TRBD2. The junction had 13 bases not matched to a gene; V was cut back by 5 bases and J by 11 bases. CDR3 length: 14 amino acids. Germline V CDR1 and CDR2: SEHNR, FQNEAQ (reference sequence). The chain's CDR3 is CASSQTAGENEQYF. Written as DNA, the CDR3 is TGTGCCAGCAGCCAAACAGCGGGGGAGAATGAGCAGTACTTC. The entire variable domain, with the rest obtained from reference TRBV7-9 and TRBJ2-5, is as follows: DTGVSQNPRHKITKRGQNVTFRCDPISEHNRLYWYRQTLGQGPEFLTYFQNEAQLEKSRLLSDRFSAERPKGSFSTLEIQRTEQGDSAMYLCASSQTAGENEQYFGPGTRLLVL.

This clonotype was observed a few times. The rearrangement links TRBV12-3 or TRBV12-4 to TRBJ1-1, with 8 bases identical to TRBD1. The CDR3 totals 13 residues. V was pared by 3 bases and J by 5 bases, with 2 bases of the junction left unmatched. Here the CDR3 DNA reads TGTGCCAGCAGTTTGACAGGGGAGACTGAAGCTTTCTTT. The encoded protein is CASSLTGETEAFF.

The chain couples TRBV20-1 to TRBJ2-7, with D tentatively TRBD1 (5 bases). The V end lost 3 bases, the J end lost 5 bases, and 23 bases lay between the germline ends. Germline V gives CDR1 DFQATT, CDR2 SNEGSKA (reference sequence). The CDR3 has 16 amino acids. The CDR3 loop is CSARGGQGMAPDEQYF. The CDR3 nucleotides are TGCAGTGCTAGGGGTGGGCAGGGAATGGCCCCCGACGAGCAGTACTTC.

This clonotype appeared a few times. The chain combines TRBV29-1 with TRBJ2-7; TRBD2 is a possible D gene (6 bases). V dropped 7 bases and J dropped 2 bases, with 15 bases sitting between them. Germline CDR1 SQVTM, CDR2 ANQGSEA. The CDR3 has 13 residues. CDR3 DNA: TGCAGCGCAGTTCTAGCGCAGACCTACGAGCAGTACTTC. It is translated as CSAVLAQTYEQYF.

This chain connects TRBV4-3 to TRBJ1-2, with D tentatively TRBD1 (6 bases). With 0 bases removed from V and 6 bases from J, the gap between germline ends came to 14 bases. The CDR3 has 15 residues. Germline CDR1 LGHNA, CDR2 YSLEER. CDR3 region: CASSQDAGAWDGYTF. CDR3 DNA: TGCGCCAGCAGCCAAGATGCGGGGGCTTGGGATGGCTACACCTTC.

This clonotype has only a few counts. V usage is TRBV29-1 and J usage is TRBJ2-7; D may be TRBD1 (6 bases). With 6 bases removed from V and 6 bases from J, the gap between germline ends came to 15 bases. Per the germline V gene, CDR1 is SQVTM and CDR2 is ANQGSEA. The CDR3 is made up of 12 amino acids. The CDR3 sequence is CSVAPRGCEQYF. The CDR3 nucleotides read TGCAGCGTAGCCCCGAGGGGGTGCGAGCAGTACTTC.

This chain links TRBV27 with TRBJ1-2; unclear D gene. CDR1 MNHEY and CDR2 SMNVEV come from the germline V gene (reference sequence). V was pared by 5 bases and J by 7 bases, with 11 bases between. The CDR3 covers 12 residues. DNA of the CDR3: TGTGCCAGCAGTCCTAGATCAGGTGGCTACACCTTC. It specifies CASSPRSGGYTF.

The chain combines TRBV5-1 with TRBJ1-1, with 9 bases fitting TRBD1. Germline CDR1 and CDR2: SGHRS and YFSETQ. The CDR3 loop spans 14 amino acids. The V segment lost 4 bases and the J segment 6 bases; nucleotides outside the gene matches: 7. The CDR3 here is CASSMRTGGSEAFF. The CDR3 region has the DNA TGCGCCAGCAGCATGCGTACAGGGGGCTCTGAAGCTTTCTTT.

This sequence joins TRBV7-8 and TRBJ1-1; 8 bases map to TRBD1. The CDR3 consists of 16 residues. Germline CDR1 and CDR2: SGHVS and FQNEAQ. V lost 4 bases, J lost 1 base, and 8 bases stayed unmatched. The CDR3 DNA sequence: TGTGCCAGCAGCTCCTACGTAGGACAGGGGAACACTGAAGCTTTCTTT. Translating gives CASSSYVGQGNTEAFF. Full variable domain (missing parts from reference TRBV7-8 and TRBJ1-1): GAGVSQSPRYKVAKRGQDVALRCDPISGHVSLFWYQQALGQGPEFLTYFQNEAQLDKSGLPSDRFFAERPEGSVSTLKIQRTQQEDSAVYLCASSSYVGQGNTEAFFGQGTRLTVV.

This clonotype occurred a few times. The rearrangement uses TRBV14 and TRBJ1-1; unclear D gene. The V end was cut by 1 base, the J end by 3 bases, with 6 bases between. Germline V gives CDR1 SGHDN, CDR2 FVKESK. CDR3 length: 13 amino acids. In nucleotides, the CDR3 is TGTGCCAGCAGCCAAGTCCGTCACACTGAAGCTTTCTTT. Translated, it gives CASSQVRHTEAFF.

V usage is TRBV29-1 and J usage is TRBJ2-5; 7 bases are a match to TRBD2. Germline V gene sequence: CDR1 SQVTM, CDR2 ANQGSEA. Germline trimming cut 6 bases from V and 2 bases from J; bases unmatched to any gene: 3. The CDR3 is 12 residues long. The CDR3 DNA sequence: TGCAGCGTCCGGGGGGATCAAGAGACCCAGTACTTC. Protein: CSVRGDQETQYF.

This clonotype was counted between two and nine times. The chain is built from TRBV5-1 and TRBJ2-5; 9 bases align to TRBD2. Germline CDR1 and CDR2: SGHRS and YFSETQ. V trimming: 4 bases; J trimming: 4 bases; junction bases outside the gene matches: 5. The CDR3 length is 14 residues. The CDR3 reads CASSRGGGRETQYF. The CDR3 DNA reads as TGCGCCAGCAGCCGCGGGGGGGGGAGAGAGACCCAGTACTTC. The full variable domain, completed using reference TRBV5-1 and TRBJ2-5, is KAGVTQTPRYLIKTRGQQVTLSCSPISGHRSVSWYQQTPGQGLQFLFEYFSETQRNKGNFPGRFSGRQFSNSRSEMNVSTLELGDSALYLCASSRGGGRETQYFGPGTRLLVL.

This clonotype appeared once. V usage is TRBV6-5 and J usage is TRBJ1-1; perhaps TRBD1 as D (6 bases). The germline V and J ends were trimmed by 4 bases and 5 bases, with 14 bases remaining between them. The CDR3 sequence is 14 residues long. Germline V lookup: CDR1 MNHEY, CDR2 SVGAGI. The DNA of the CDR3 is TGTGCCAGCAGTTGGAGCAGGGGATGGACTGAAGCTTTCTTT. This codes for CASSWSRGWTEAFF.

This clonotype appeared a few times. The J gene is TRBJ1-2, the V gene TRBV12-3 or TRBV12-4; a possible D gene is TRBD1 (6 bases). V lost 5 bases and J lost 5, with 21 bases in between. This CDR3 comprises 16 residues. The CDR3 here is CASSPTGLGIAYGYTF. DNA of the CDR3: TGTGCCAGCAGTCCTACAGGGTTAGGGATAGCTTATGGCTACACCTTC.

The genes are TRBV11-3 and TRBJ2-1; 8 bases map to TRBD1. Germline lookup yields CDR1 SGHNT and CDR2 YENEEA. V gave up 5 bases and J gave up 6 bases; unmatched junction bases: 6. The CDR3 is 14 amino acids. The CDR3 loop is CASSPGTGFNEQFF. In nucleotides, the CDR3 is TGTGCCAGCAGCCCCGGGACAGGCTTCAATGAGCAGTTCTTC.

This chain connects TRBV6-2 or TRBV6-3 to TRBJ2-1, with 14 bases fitting TRBD2. The J call may be faulty, since TRBJ2-7 better matches the DNA end. There are 16 residues in the CDR3. Germline CDR1 MNHEY, CDR2 SVGEGT. This CDR3 reads CASSGLAGGAYNEQYF. The CDR3 bases are TGTGCCAGCAGTGGACTAGCGGGAGGCGCCTACAATGAGCAGTACTTC.

This clonotype has just a few counts. The chain carries TRBV4-3 and TRBJ2-7; D is perhaps TRBD1 (5 bases). The V end was cut by 0 bases, the J end by 3 bases, with 9 bases between. Germline CDR1 reads LGHNA; CDR2 reads YSLEER. The CDR3 loop spans 14 amino acids. CDR3: CASSQDKTDYEQYF. Written as DNA, the CDR3 is TGCGCCAGCAGCCAAGATAAGACAGACTACGAGCAGTACTTC.